The present T cell receptor (beta chain) was sequenced within a study of T-cell memory formation after mild COVID-19. The TCR alpha and TCR beta cDNA libraries, bearing sample barcodes and UMIs, were generated by 5'RACE using constant-segment primers. TCRdb re-derived calls from the 5' RACE reads in MiXCR, one entry per CDR3 protein. The sample includes fewer than 400,000 distinct CDR3 sequences, approximately 13% of them seen just once. The sample holds many counts of this clonotype. The target antigen is unknown. The study's findings and limits: Mainly in CM and EM were contracting CD4+ clones; CD8+ were in EMRA. Proof of SARS-CoV-2 specificity was absent for the second-wave clones that crested on day 37. Contracting clones from day 15 to 85 showed balanced CD4/CD8; later expanders favored CD4+.

This sequence originates from a man aged 18 to 29 who had mild COVID-19 (a few samples of this study predate the infection). Cell type and time point are not known. Sequenced sample: PBMCs or a T cell subset sorted from them (not recorded which).

In nucleotides, the CDR3 is TGTGCCAGCAGCCGTACCTCCAGGGGGTTCAATGAGCAGTTCTTC. Amino acids: CASSRTSRGFNEQFF. The chain employs TRBV11-2 and TRBJ2-1; 7 positions match TRBD1. This CDR3 contains 15 residues. V dropped 5 bases and J dropped 6; count of bases not matched to a gene: 10. Germline CDR1 is SGHAT and CDR2 is FQNNGV.